Here is one TCR beta chain with its context. The data derive from a study of control samples from healthy donors and cancer patients. TCRdb keeps only in-frame clones here, not all; method: immunoSEQ multiplex PCR. The sample yields 60,000 to 80,000 clones, more than 75% seen once. This CDR3 region has 14 residues. Trimming took 6 bases from V and 4 from J, leaving 18 bases between them. Germline CDR1 is SQVTM and CDR2 is ANQGSEA. This TCR derives from a woman aged 45 to 65 in good health. The sample was blood. The chain has TRBV29-1 and TRBJ2-5, with D possibly being TRBD2 (6 bases). DNA for the CDR3: TGCAGCGTCGGGACTCTGGTCCCCGGAGAGACCCAGTACTTC. It specifies CSVGTLVPGETQYF.